This TCR beta chain was sequenced during a study of shared clonotypes between healthy human individuals. CDR3 length equals 14 residues. V trimming: 3 bases; J trimming: 4 bases; junction bases outside the gene matches: 3. Germline-derived CDR1 and CDR2 are MDHEN and SYDVKM. Clones were read by immunoSEQ multiplex PCR, and TCRdb kept only the in-frame ones, dropping some. The top ten hold approximately 0.13% of the sample, which has some 2,400,000 clones, 95% seen once. Sequenced input: naive CD4+ T cells sorted from blood. Documented subset: CD45RA+ positively selected. The sequence was obtained from a young man in good health. This chain uses TRBV28 with TRBJ2-7, with 10 nucleotides matching TRBD2. The CDR3 here is CASSFGLAVYEQYF. The CDR3 nucleotides are TGTGCCAGCAGTTTTGGACTAGCGGTATACGAGCAGTACTTC.